The 26 T cell receptor beta chains in this list originate from one sample, sequenced in a study of blood T cell repertoires in COVID-19 (dated by TCRdb to the early 2020s). The receptor library was made with the immunoSEQ multiplex PCR assay. This is the immuneACCESS table as TCRdb keeps it, with only in-frame sequences that have V and J called. A part of the clones is gone; compared with another copy, unresolved V genes explain less than half, and the rest is unexplained. Counted in this sample were tens of thousands of clones; roughly 89% of them appeared once. The top ten clones comprise about 0.4% of the sample. Sequences were obtained from peripheral blood. The receptors were gathered from a human donor in a cohort sampled during active COVID-19.

The chain links TRBV5-4 to TRBJ1-1; D is unresolved. The CDR3 spans 12 residues. From germline, CDR1 is SGHNT and CDR2 YYREEE (reference sequence). V was shortened by 4 bases and J by 4 bases, with 8 bases between the two germline ends. CDR3 coding DNA: TGTGCCAGCAGCCCTTCTAGCACTGAAGCTTTCTTT. As protein: CASSPSSTEAFF. Looking up the rest from reference TRBV5-4 and TRBJ1-1 gives the full variable domain: ETGVTQSPTHLIKTRGQQVTLRCSSQSGHNTVSWYQQALGQGPQFIFQYYREEENGRGNFPPRFSGLQFPNYSSELNVNALELDDSALYLCASSPSSTEAFFGQGTRLTVV.

The chain employs TRBV23-1 and TRBJ1-5; the D gene is possibly TRBD1 (6 bases). TRBV23-1 is reported as an ORF; its role is uncertain. Trimming left V 3 bases short and J 5 bases short, with 17 bases between. This CDR3 has 16 amino acids. CDR3 region: CASSHEDSPHDQPQHF. CDR3 DNA: TGCGCCAGCAGTCACGAGGACAGTCCTCACGATCAGCCCCAGCATTTT.

The chain recombines TRBV19 with TRBJ1-2; 7 bases are shared with TRBD1. The J segment lost 4 bases and the V segment lost 6 bases, leaving 2 bases of the junction unmatched. The CDR3 runs 12 residues. The germline V gene encodes CDR1 LNHDA and CDR2 SQIVND (reference sequence). The CDR3 protein is CASRTGSYGYTF. Written as DNA, the CDR3 is TGTGCCAGTAGGACAGGGAGCTATGGCTACACCTTC.

This chain uses TRBV4-3 with TRBJ1-4; possibly TRBD1 for D (6 bases). CDR3 size: 15 residues. V was cut by 3 bases and J by 1 base, with 9 bases left in between. CDR1 is LGHNA and CDR2 is YSLEER in the germline V gene. This CDR3 reads CASSHKDRTNEKLFF. The CDR3, as DNA: TGCGCCAGCAGCCACAAGGACAGAACTAATGAAAAACTGTTTTTT.

The CDR3 loop reads CSVSGTVPKMNTEAFF. DNA for the CDR3: TGCAGCGTGAGTGGGACAGTACCTAAAATGAACACTGAAGCTTTCTTT. The chain carries TRBV29-1 and TRBJ1-1, with 7 bases matching TRBD1. V dropped 6 bases and J dropped 0; count of bases not matched to a gene: 13. Germline loops: CDR1 SQVTM, CDR2 ANQGSEA. This CDR3 region has 16 residues.

On this clone itself: Other DNA sequences of this sample code for an identical CDR3. The V call is TRBV18, the J call TRBJ1-1; no reliable D call. Germline V gives CDR1 KGHSH, CDR2 LQKENI. The V and J ends lost 2 bases and 2 bases respectively, with 6 bases between them. The CDR3 has 13 residues. The CDR3 DNA reads TGTGCCAGCTCACCAGGGCAAAACACTGAAGCTTTCTTT. Protein: CASSPGQNTEAFF.

The rearrangement links TRBV19 to TRBJ2-7; 14 bases match TRBD2. V gave up 7 bases and J gave up 3 bases; unmatched junction bases: 8. Germline V CDR1 and CDR2: LNHDA, SQIVND (reference sequence). CDR3 size: 16 residues. For the CDR3, the DNA is TGTGCCAGTACCCCGAGGGGGACTAGCGGGGGCTACGAGCAGTACTTC. Amino acids: CASTPRGTSGGYEQYF. The complete variable domain, with remaining parts taken from reference TRBV19 and TRBJ2-7, reads DGGITQSPKYLFRKEGQNVTLSCEQNLNHDAMYWYRQDPGQGLRLIYYSQIVNDFQKGDIAEGYSVSREKKESFPLTVTSAQKNPTAFYLCASTPRGTSGGYEQYFGPGTRLTVT.

This chain joins TRBV19 and TRBJ1-5; 9 nucleotides agree with TRBD1. J was trimmed by 7 bases and V by 5 bases; bases with no gene match: 6. Germline lookup yields CDR1 LNHDA and CDR2 SQIVND (reference sequence). This CDR3 comprises 14 residues. CDR3 coding DNA: TGTGCCAGTAGTCCGACAGGGGGAGGGCAGCCCCAGCATTTT. As protein: CASSPTGGGQPQHF.

The chain recombines TRBV27 with TRBJ1-2, with 7 bases aligning to TRBD1. The junction had 12 bases not matched to a gene; V was cut back by 7 bases and J by 4 bases. The CDR3 sequence is 15 residues long. Germline V gene data show CDR1 as MNHEY and CDR2 as SMNVEV (reference sequence). The DNA of the CDR3 is TGTGCCAGCACTCCCAGGACAGGCCCCCGCTATGGCTACACCTTC. As protein: CASTPRTGPRYGYTF.

A note on this clone: This sample includes further DNA sequences coding for the same CDR3. CDR3 bases: TGTGCCAGCAGCCACCGGGACAAACCCTACGAGCAGTACTTC. Amino acid sequence: CASSHRDKPYEQYF. The chain is built from TRBV11-3 and TRBJ2-7, with D perhaps matching TRBD1 (6 bases). The V end was cut by 5 bases, the J end by 2 bases, with 13 bases between. The CDR3 is 14 residues long. Germline V gene lookup returns CDR1 SGHNT and CDR2 YENEEA.

V is TRBV12-3 or TRBV12-4 and J is TRBJ1-2, with D possibly being TRBD1 (5 bases). The CDR3 is 13 residues long. V dropped 3 bases and J dropped 7 bases, with 12 bases sitting between them. In DNA form, the CDR3 reads TGTGCCAGCAGTTTGGGGCTAGACGGTGGCTACACCTTC. It codes for CASSLGLDGGYTF.

The V and J genes are TRBV6-5 and TRBJ1-1; no clear D. This CDR3 is built from 12 residues. Germline loops: CDR1 MNHEY, CDR2 SVGAGI. Trimming cost V 7 bases and J 1 base, with 7 bases left between them. The CDR3: CASILRNTEAFF. CDR3 nucleotide sequence: TGTGCCAGCATTCTTAGGAACACTGAAGCTTTCTTT.

The V gene is TRBV29-1, the J gene TRBJ1-2, with 9 bases aligning to TRBD1. In germline, CDR1 is SQVTM, CDR2 ANQGSEA. V lost 7 bases to trimming and J lost 5 bases; unmatched junction nucleotides: 8. CDR3 length equals 13 residues. The CDR3 coding sequence is TGCAGCGCCGCGACGGGACAGGGTTATGGCTACACCTTC. This sequence encodes CSAATGQGYGYTF.

The CDR3 region has the DNA TGTGCCAGTACGGTGGGAGGGGGAGGCACTGAAGCTTTCTTT. It encodes CASTVGGGGTEAFF. The chain carries TRBV19 and TRBJ1-1; D is perhaps TRBD1 (6 bases). V lost 7 bases and J lost 4, with 16 bases in between. Germline V gives CDR1 LNHDA, CDR2 SQIVND (reference sequence). The CDR3 is made up of 14 amino acids. Full variable domain (rest looked up from reference TRBV19 and TRBJ1-1): DGGITQSPKYLFRKEGQNVTLSCEQNLNHDAMYWYRQDPGQGLRLIYYSQIVNDFQKGDIAEGYSVSREKKESFPLTVTSAQKNPTAFYLCASTVGGGGTEAFFGQGTRLTVV.

The chain couples TRBV4-3 to TRBJ1-5; D gene unclear. V dropped 1 base and J dropped 6 bases, with 7 bases sitting between them. The CDR3 length is 13 residues. Germline V gene data show CDR1 as LGHNA and CDR2 as YSLEER. The CDR3 DNA reads TGCGCCAGCAGCCAAGCAAGGAGTCAGCCCCAGCATTTT. This gives the protein CASSQARSQPQHF.

The V gene is TRBV11-3, the J gene TRBJ2-7; TRBD1 aligns across 10 bases. Trimming cost V 4 bases and J 5 bases; bases outside gene matches: 8. Germline V gives CDR1 SGHNT, CDR2 YENEEA. The CDR3 covers 15 residues. The CDR3 DNA reads as TGTGCCAGCAGCTCCACCGGGACAGGGGACCACGAGCAGTACTTC. It translates to CASSSTGTGDHEQYF.

This sequence joins TRBV18 and TRBJ1-2, with no clear D. From germline, CDR1 is KGHSH and CDR2 LQKENI. Trimming stripped 2 bases from V and 4 bases from J, with 11 bases between. The CDR3 totals 14 residues. The CDR3 reads CASSPEGFGYGYTF. The CDR3 coding sequence is TGTGCCAGCTCACCAGAGGGTTTCGGCTATGGCTACACCTTC.

The chain is built from TRBV19 and TRBJ1-2; the match to TRBD1 covers 7 bases. The CDR3 runs to 14 residues. Germline loops: CDR1 LNHDA, CDR2 SQIVND (reference sequence). V lost 6 bases and J lost 4; bases outside the gene matches: 8. CDR3 sequence: CASSPDRDPYGYTF. The DNA of the CDR3 is TGTGCCAGTAGCCCAGACAGGGACCCCTATGGCTACACCTTC.

The CDR3 coding sequence is TGTGCCAGTAGTATTGCAGCGGACAGGGGAGGAAGCAATCAGCCCCAGCATTTT. Encoded protein: CASSIAADRGGSNQPQHF. The chain combines TRBV19 with TRBJ1-5; the match to TRBD1 covers 9 bases. The CDR3 spans 18 residues. The V and J ends lost 3 bases and 1 base, in that order; junction bases with no gene match: 10. Germline CDR1 reads LNHDA; CDR2 reads SQIVND (reference sequence).

This sequence joins TRBV4-3 and TRBJ2-7; TRBD1 matches at 7 bases. Per the germline V gene, CDR1 is LGHNA and CDR2 is YSLEER. V dropped 0 bases and J dropped 2; count of bases not matched to a gene: 7. This CDR3 region has 16 residues. Written as DNA, the CDR3 is TGCGCCAGCAGCCAAGATTATCAGGGGGAGACCTACGAGCAGTACTTC. This codes for CASSQDYQGETYEQYF.

This clone occurred once. V is TRBV10-3 and J is TRBJ1-2; D remains ambiguous. This CDR3 comprises 13 residues. Trimming left V 3 bases short and J 4 bases short, with 9 bases between. Germline values: CDR1 ENHRY, CDR2 SYGVKD. The CDR3 here is CAISEGGVYGYTF. The CDR3 coding sequence is TGTGCCATCAGTGAAGGCGGAGTCTATGGCTACACCTTC.

The chain is built from TRBV11-2 and TRBJ1-1; 10 positions match TRBD1. Germline lookup yields CDR1 SGHAT and CDR2 FQNNGV. V shed 5 bases, J shed 0 bases, and the junction held 6 bases outside the gene matches. CDR3 length: 16 amino acids. CDR3 region: CASSPWDRGMNTEAFF. The CDR3 DNA reads as TGTGCCAGCAGCCCATGGGACAGGGGTATGAACACTGAAGCTTTCTTT. The full variable domain, rest sourced from reference TRBV11-2 and TRBJ1-1, is EAGVAQSPRYKIIEKRQSVAFWCNPISGHATLYWYQQILGQGPKLLIQFQNNGVVDDSQLPKDRFSAERLKGVDSTLKIQPAKLEDSAVYLCASSPWDRGMNTEAFFGQGTRLTVV.

The CDR3 DNA is TGTGCCAGCAGCTTATTTCGGGAGAGCTCTGGAAACACCATATATTTT. It translates to CASSLFRESSGNTIYF. V usage is TRBV7-6 and J usage is TRBJ1-3; no reliable D call. This CDR3 contains 16 residues. Germline loops: CDR1 SGHVS, CDR2 FNYEAQ. V lost 2 bases to trimming and J lost 0 bases, with 11 bases between them.

This chain uses TRBV4-3 with TRBJ2-7, with a weak D call TRBD2 (5 bases). Looked up from germline, CDR1 is LGHNA and CDR2 is YSLEER. CDR3 length: 15 amino acids. Trimming took off 0 bases at V and 1 base at J, with 10 bases between the two ends. The CDR3 loop is CASSQDRGGSYEQYF. In nucleotides, the CDR3 is TGCGCCAGCAGCCAAGATCGAGGAGGTTCCTACGAGCAGTACTTC.

The chain combines TRBV4-1 with TRBJ1-4; D might be TRBD1 (5 bases). V was pared by 1 base and J by 2 bases, with 14 bases between. The V gene's germline CDR1 is MGHRA and CDR2 YSYEKL. The CDR3 sequence is 17 residues long. The CDR3 DNA sequence: TGCGCCAGCAGCCAAGGGAGGGTTGGGGCGACTAATGAAAAACTGTTTTTT. This codes for CASSQGRVGATNEKLFF.

The chain uses TRBV7-9 and TRBJ1-2, with D possibly matching TRBD1 (5 bases). The CDR3 is 13 residues long. Between the trimmed V and J ends, which lost 4 bases and 6 bases, there was a span of 12 bases. Germline assignment: CDR1 SEHNR and CDR2 FQNEAQ (reference sequence). The CDR3 bases are TGTGCCAGCAGCTGGGAGGGGAGTGATGGCTACACCTTC. It yields the protein CASSWEGSDGYTF.